The 7 T cell receptor beta chains in this list originate from one sample, sequenced in a study of T cell responses to AZD1222 COVID-19 vaccine. Profiled with immunoSEQ multiplex PCR; TCRdb holds only in-frame clones, not every one. This sample has around 110,000 clones, with about 86% found just once. The sequences come from peripheral blood, collected on day 0 of AZD1222 vaccination. Receptor source: an adult in good health.

The chain has TRBV11-3 and TRBJ2-1; possibly TRBD2 for D (6 bases). V lost 4 bases and J 0 bases, leaving 19 bases between the germline ends. Per the germline V gene, CDR1 is SGHNT and CDR2 is YENEEA. The CDR3 is 18 residues long. The CDR3 bases are TGTGCCAGCAGCTCCCAAGCCGGAGGGAGCGGCTCCTACAATGAGCAGTTCTTC. Its protein product is CASSSQAGGSGSYNEQFF.

The genes are TRBV6-5 and TRBJ1-4; 9 bases are a match to TRBD1. The CDR3 sequence is 15 residues long. V was pared by 4 bases and J by 8 bases, with 8 bases of the junction left unmatched. In germline, CDR1 is MNHEY, CDR2 SVGAGI. CDR3 DNA sequence: TGTGCCAGCAGTTTTCGGGGACAGGGAAGCGAAAAACTGTTTTTT. Its translation: CASSFRGQGSEKLFF.

This clone was recorded once. This chain joins TRBV27 and TRBJ1-1, with D possibly TRBD1 on 5 matching bases. The germline gives CDR1 MNHEY, CDR2 SMNVEV (reference sequence). CDR3 length: 17 residues. The V end lost 0 bases, the J end lost 1 base, and 15 bases lay between the germline ends. The CDR3 spells CASSLSILTAGNTEAFF. CDR3 DNA: TGTGCCAGCAGTTTATCGATTTTGACAGCCGGGAACACTGAAGCTTTCTTT.

The chain uses TRBV28 and TRBJ1-3; 9 bases align to TRBD1. The germline V gene has CDR1 MDHEN and CDR2 SYDVKM. This CDR3 has 15 residues. With 6 bases clipped from V and 2 bases from J, the junction kept 5 bases outside the gene matches. CDR3 residues: CASRPGQGAGNTIYF. The CDR3 DNA is TGTGCCAGCAGGCCGGGACAGGGAGCTGGAAACACCATATATTTT.

V usage is TRBV21-1 and J usage is TRBJ1-3. TRBV21-1 is assigned pseudogene status. The CDR3 runs 17 residues. CDR3 DNA: TGTGCCAGCAGCAAAGATCGGGGGCTGGAGTGGGGAAACACCATATATTTT. Translating gives CASSKDRGLEWGNTIYF.

DNA of the CDR3: TGTGCCAGCAGCACAACGAGACAGTACCTCTCCTACGAGCAGTACTTC. Its translation is CASSTTRQYLSYEQYF. The chain uses TRBV7-9 and TRBJ2-7; D perhaps matches TRBD1 (5 bases). From germline, CDR1 is SEHNR and CDR2 FQNEAQ (reference sequence). V was trimmed by 5 bases and J by 0 bases, leaving 17 bases between them. The CDR3 sequence is 16 residues long.

The V and J genes are TRBV19 and TRBJ2-4, with TRBD2 matching over 12 bases. After removal of 1 base from V and 1 base from J, the junction contained 5 bases not matched to a gene. The CDR3 has 18 residues. The germline gives CDR1 LNHDA, CDR2 SQIVND (reference sequence). CDR3 nucleotides: TGTGCCAGTAGTATAGGGACGACTAGCGGGAGCGCCAAAAACATTCAGTACTTC. This gives the protein CASSIGTTSGSAKNIQYF.